The next 14 T cell receptor beta chains were all read from a single sample in a study of cytomegalovirus exposure and HLA in healthy donors. Both 60 Vbeta primers and 13 Jbeta primers went into the PCR. The repertoire was sequenced with immunoSEQ multiplex PCR; TCRdb's copy has only in-frame clones and lacks some. The table records approximately 150,000 clones, around four fifths of them present only once. The sample was PBMCs. The origin of the receptors is a woman between 45 and 65 years old in good health and CMV-seronegative.

V gene TRBV6-5 combines with J gene TRBJ1-5, with D possibly being TRBD1 (5 bases). V lost 6 bases and J 3 bases, leaving 9 bases between the germline ends. Germline CDR1 and CDR2: MNHEY and SVGAGI. The CDR3 sequence is 13 residues long. The CDR3: CASRRQSNQPQHF. The CDR3 DNA reads as TGTGCCAGCAGAAGACAGTCCAATCAGCCCCAGCATTTT.

This rearrangement joins TRBV29-1 to TRBJ1-6, with D perhaps matching TRBD1 (5 bases). The V end lost 6 bases, the J end lost 7 bases, and 13 bases lay between the germline ends. The CDR3 runs to 13 residues. Germline V gene data show CDR1 as SQVTM and CDR2 as ANQGSEA. The chain's CDR3 is CSVQKDTNSPLHF. The CDR3 DNA reads TGCAGCGTCCAGAAGGACACAAATTCACCCCTCCACTTT.

V is TRBV6-6 and J is TRBJ2-2; 8 nucleotides align to TRBD1. After removal of 4 bases from V and 2 bases from J, the junction contained 6 bases not matched to a gene. The CDR3 is 16 residues long. Germline V gene sequence: CDR1 MNHNY, CDR2 SVGAGI (reference sequence). The CDR3 DNA follows: TGTGCCAGCAGTTTCGCCGGGACAGGCAACACCGGGGAGCTGTTTTTT. Translation: CASSFAGTGNTGELFF.

The J gene is TRBJ2-7, the V gene TRBV30; 9 bases align to TRBD1. Germline lookup yields CDR1 GTSNPN and CDR2 SVGIG (reference sequence). The length of the CDR3 is 12 residues. J was trimmed by 5 bases and V by 4 bases; bases with no gene match: 3. This CDR3 is CAWTTGGDEQYF. The CDR3 DNA is TGTGCCTGGACAACAGGGGGCGACGAGCAGTACTTC.

The table lists this clone with a few counts. The chain carries TRBV30 and TRBJ2-6, with 10 bases aligning to TRBD1. The CDR3 is 16 amino acids. The germline V gene has CDR1 GTSNPN and CDR2 SVGIG (reference sequence). V lost 8 bases and J lost 1; bases outside the gene matches: 8. The CDR3 region is CALRDRGGSGANVLTF. The CDR3 nucleotides read TGTGCCCTACGGGACAGGGGTGGTTCTGGGGCCAACGTCCTGACTTTC.

Note on this clone: In the same sample, other DNA sequences code for this CDR3. This sequence joins TRBV11-2 and TRBJ2-5, with 8 nucleotides matching TRBD1. Germline V gene lookup returns CDR1 SGHAT and CDR2 FQNNGV. The CDR3 runs 16 residues. V lost 1 base and J lost 4; bases outside the gene matches: 8. CDR3 sequence reads: CASSLGQRGQGETQYF. In DNA form, the CDR3 reads TGTGCCAGCAGCTTAGGCCAGAGAGGACAGGGAGAGACCCAGTACTTC. Full variable domain (rest looked up from reference TRBV11-2 and TRBJ2-5): EAGVAQSPRYKIIEKRQSVAFWCNPISGHATLYWYQQILGQGPKLLIQFQNNGVVDDSQLPKDRFSAERLKGVDSTLKIQPAKLEDSAVYLCASSLGQRGQGETQYFGPGTRLLVL.

This clone has more than one count but fewer than ten. V gene TRBV28 combines with J gene TRBJ2-1; 8 nucleotides match TRBD1. Germline V lookup: CDR1 MDHEN, CDR2 SYDVKM. Trimming removed 3 bases from V and 5 bases from J; junction bases left unmatched: 12. The CDR3 runs to 17 residues. The CDR3 bases are TGTGCCAGCAGTTTTCCGCGGGGCAGGGGGCGGAACAATGAGCAGTTCTTC. The encoded protein is CASSFPRGRGRNNEQFF.

The chain's CDR3 is CASSTRLGVDEQFF. CDR3 DNA sequence: TGTGCCAGTAGTACACGACTAGGAGTCGATGAGCAGTTCTTC. The chain is built from TRBV19 and TRBJ2-1; possible D gene TRBD2, 6 bases. Germline CDR1 LNHDA, CDR2 SQIVND (reference sequence). The CDR3 has 14 residues. Trimming removed 4 bases at V and 8 bases at J, with 15 bases between.

This chain's CDR3 is CASTTTIQDTEAFF. The CDR3 DNA sequence: TGTGCCAGCACCACTACAATCCAAGACACTGAAGCTTTCTTT. This chain uses TRBV18 with TRBJ1-1; unclear D gene. This CDR3 has 14 amino acids. Trimming cost V 8 bases and J 3 bases, with 16 bases left between them. Germline V CDR1 and CDR2: KGHSH, LQKENI.

The J gene is TRBJ1-4, the V gene TRBV28; 11 nucleotides align to TRBD1. This CDR3 is built from 15 residues. Germline assignment: CDR1 MDHEN and CDR2 SYDVKM. After removal of 2 bases from V and 8 bases from J, the junction contained 4 bases not matched to a gene. CDR3 bases: TGTGCCAGCAGTTTAGGAGGGACAGGGGGGGAAAAACTGTTTTTT. Encoded protein: CASSLGGTGGEKLFF. Looking up the rest from reference TRBV28 and TRBJ1-4 gives the full variable domain: DVKVTQSSRYLVKRTGEKVFLECVQDMDHENMFWYRQDPGLGLRLIYFSYDVKMKEKGDIPEGYSVSREKKERFSLILESASTNQTSMYLCASSLGGTGGEKLFFGSGTQLSVL.

This clone appeared a single time. Other nucleotide sequences in the sample specify the same CDR3. The V call is TRBV7-9, the J call TRBJ2-3; D not certain. In germline, CDR1 is SEHNR, CDR2 FQNEAQ (reference sequence). Trimming stripped 3 bases from V and 6 bases from J, with 4 bases between. This CDR3 comprises 11 residues. As DNA, the CDR3 is TGTGCCAGCAGCTTCTCCGATACGCAGTATTTT. This encodes CASSFSDTQYF.

The chain combines TRBV6-1 with TRBJ1-4; D is undetermined. Per germline, CDR1 MNHNS and CDR2 SASEGT. The CDR3 sequence is 15 residues long. Trimming shortened V by 7 bases and J by 0 bases, and 12 bases separated the two germline ends. The CDR3 loop is CASKRLLATNEKLFF. DNA for the CDR3: TGTGCCAGCAAGAGACTTCTTGCAACTAATGAAAAACTGTTTTTT.

This chain's CDR3 is CASSYSGGLKIGEQYF. The CDR3 coding sequence is TGTGCCAGCAGTTACTCGGGGGGGCTAAAAATCGGCGAGCAGTACTTC. This chain uses TRBV6-5 with TRBJ2-7; D possibly corresponds to TRBD2 (7 bases). V was pared by 0 bases and J by 6 bases, with 18 bases between. CDR1 is MNHEY, CDR2 SVGAGI, per germline. The CDR3 runs to 16 residues.

This clone was seen a handful of times. This chain connects TRBV9 to TRBJ1-1; weak D call: TRBD1 (5 bases). Deletions cut 0 bases from V and 3 bases from J, with 12 bases between. CDR3 length: 15 residues. Per germline, CDR1 SGDLS and CDR2 YYNGEE. As DNA, the CDR3 is TGTGCCAGCAGCGTAGGAAGGGGCGGCGACACTGAAGCTTTCTTT. It yields the protein CASSVGRGGDTEAFF.